A selection of T cell receptor beta chains follows, all from one sample in a study of blood T cell repertoires in COVID-19. TCRdb's copy holds only in-frame clones and misses some; the assay was immunoSEQ multiplex PCR. Counted here are 99,000 or so clones, 80% to 90% occurring once; the ten biggest clones make up more than 4.5%. What was sequenced was peripheral blood. All receptors derive from a man in his sixties with acute or convalescent COVID-19. CDR3s include the opening cysteine and the closing phenylalanine or tryptophan. D genes are given only for firm matches. Some rows mark clone size as missing; the rest say once, few, many or name a class of expanded clone.

j_call: TRBJ2-1; d_call: TRBD2; v_call: TRBV18; clone_size: NA; cdr3_aa: CASSPPGGSGSYNEQFF; cdr3_nt: TGTGCCAGCTCACCTCCCGGCGGGAGTGGATCCTACAATGAGCAGTTCTTC
j_call: TRBJ1-2; d_call: TRBD1; v_call: TRBV19; clone_size: NA; cdr3_aa: CASSPDRGANYGYTF; cdr3_nt: TGTGCCAGTAGTCCCGACAGGGGAGCTAACTATGGCTACACCTTC
j_call: TRBJ2-4; d_call: NA; v_call: TRBV18; clone_size: NA; cdr3_aa: CASSPIETENIQYF; cdr3_nt: TGTGCCAGCTCACCGATCGAAACAGAAAACATTCAGTACTTC
j_call: TRBJ2-1; d_call: TRBD2; v_call: TRBV27; clone_size: once; cdr3_aa: CASSYKLSGSRNEQFF; cdr3_nt: TGTGCCAGCAGTTATAAGCTCAGCGGGAGTAGGAATGAGCAGTTCTTC
j_call: TRBJ2-1; d_call: TRBD2; v_call: TRBV7-2; clone_size: NA; cdr3_aa: CASSPWGTSGHNEQFF; cdr3_nt: TGTGCCAGCAGCCCTTGGGGGACTAGCGGACACAATGAGCAGTTCTTC
j_call: TRBJ1-6; d_call: NA; v_call: TRBV19; clone_size: NA; cdr3_aa: CASSSNTGGNSPLHF; cdr3_nt: TGTGCCAGTAGTTCGAATACAGGTGGTAATTCACCTCTCCACTTT
j_call: TRBJ2-3; d_call: TRBD2; v_call: TRBV10-3; clone_size: NA; cdr3_aa: CAISAAVSGSTDTQYF; cdr3_nt: TGTGCCATCAGCGCCGCTGTTAGCGGGAGCACAGATACGCAGTATTTT
j_call: TRBJ2-1; d_call: NA; v_call: TRBV24-1; clone_size: NA; cdr3_aa: CATSDDDPSSYNEQFF; cdr3_nt: TGTGCCACCAGTGATGATGATCCGAGCTCCTACAATGAGCAGTTCTTC
j_call: TRBJ2-1; d_call: NA; v_call: TRBV6-2/TRBV6-3; clone_size: once; cdr3_aa: CASSYPGTRTYNEQFF; cdr3_nt: TGTGCCAGCAGTTACCCCGGGACTCGCACCTACAATGAGCAGTTCTTC
j_call: TRBJ1-1; d_call: NA; v_call: TRBV5-1; clone_size: NA; cdr3_aa: CASSRTVSNTEAFF; cdr3_nt: TGCGCCAGCAGCCGGACAGTTTCGAACACTGAAGCTTTCTTT
j_call: TRBJ1-2; d_call: NA; v_call: TRBV14; clone_size: NA; cdr3_aa: CASSYNNYGYTF; cdr3_nt: TGTGCCAGCAGCTACAATAACTATGGCTACACCTTC
j_call: TRBJ1-2; d_call: TRBD1; v_call: TRBV12-3/TRBV12-4; clone_size: NA; cdr3_aa: CASTIQGFGYTF; cdr3_nt: TGTGCCAGCACCATACAGGGGTTTGGCTACACCTTC
j_call: TRBJ1-2; d_call: TRBD1; v_call: TRBV25-1; clone_size: NA; cdr3_aa: CASAKTGYSMDYGYTF; cdr3_nt: TGTGCCAGCGCCAAGACAGGGTATAGTATGGACTATGGCTACACCTTC
j_call: TRBJ1-4; d_call: TRBD1; v_call: TRBV7-9; clone_size: NA; cdr3_aa: CASSPFRGTGREKLFF; cdr3_nt: TGTGCCAGCAGCCCGTTTAGAGGGACAGGGCGAGAAAAACTGTTTTTT
j_call: TRBJ2-1; d_call: TRBD1; v_call: TRBV28; clone_size: NA; cdr3_aa: CASSNGQGAGLEGYEQFF; cdr3_nt: TGTGCCAGCAGTAATGGACAGGGGGCGGGACTAGAAGGCTATGAGCAGTTCTTC
j_call: TRBJ2-2; d_call: NA; v_call: TRBV6-4; clone_size: NA; cdr3_aa: CASRAQGTGELFF; cdr3_nt: TGTGCCAGTAGAGCACAGGGTACCGGGGAGCTGTTTTTT
j_call: TRBJ2-7; d_call: TRBD2; v_call: TRBV7-2; clone_size: NA; cdr3_aa: CASSRSSGRWAEQYF; cdr3_nt: TGTGCCAGCAGCCGCTCAAGCGGGAGATGGGCCGAGCAGTACTTC
j_call: TRBJ2-5; d_call: TRBD2; v_call: TRBV5-1; clone_size: NA; cdr3_aa: CASSWGGGSGETQYF; cdr3_nt: TGCGCCAGCAGCTGGGGTGGCGGGAGCGGGGAGACCCAGTACTTC
j_call: TRBJ1-1; d_call: TRBD1; v_call: TRBV6-5; clone_size: NA; cdr3_aa: CASSSTGKNTEAFF; cdr3_nt: TGTGCCAGCAGCTCGACAGGGAAGAACACTGAAGCTTTCTTT
j_call: TRBJ2-1; d_call: NA; v_call: TRBV27; clone_size: NA; cdr3_aa: CASSYRGEQFF; cdr3_nt: TGTGCCAGCAGTTACCGAGGTGAGCAGTTCTTC
j_call: TRBJ2-7; d_call: TRBD1; v_call: TRBV6-5; clone_size: NA; cdr3_aa: CASSSQGDRWAYEQYF; cdr3_nt: TGTGCCAGCAGTTCCCAAGGGGACAGGTGGGCTTACGAGCAGTACTTC
j_call: TRBJ1-5; d_call: TRBD1; v_call: TRBV28; clone_size: NA; cdr3_aa: CASSFKGIGTGVRGGNQPQHF; cdr3_nt: TGTGCCAGCAGTTTTAAGGGTATAGGGACAGGGGTCCGAGGGGGCAATCAGCCCCAGCATTTT
j_call: TRBJ2-7; d_call: NA; v_call: TRBV4-1; clone_size: NA; cdr3_aa: CASSQGAQGLSYEQYF; cdr3_nt: TGCGCCAGCAGCCAAGGGGCCCAGGGACTCTCCTACGAGCAGTACTTC
j_call: TRBJ2-6; d_call: NA; v_call: TRBV9; clone_size: NA; cdr3_aa: CASSVGSGHSGANVLTF; cdr3_nt: TGTGCCAGCAGCGTAGGGTCAGGGCACTCTGGGGCCAACGTCCTGACTTTC
j_call: TRBJ1-4; d_call: NA; v_call: TRBV7-2; clone_size: NA; cdr3_aa: CASSLVGGNEKLFF; cdr3_nt: TGTGCCAGCAGCCTTGTGGGGGGGAATGAAAAACTGTTTTTT
j_call: TRBJ2-7; d_call: NA; v_call: TRBV12-2; clone_size: NA; cdr3_aa: CASRLKTRDYEQYF; cdr3_nt: TGTGCAAGTCGCTTGAAGACTCGAGACTACGAGCAGTACTTC
j_call: TRBJ1-1; d_call: NA; v_call: TRBV10-3; clone_size: NA; cdr3_aa: CATELGSEAFF; cdr3_nt: TGTGCCACGGAGCTTGGATCTGAAGCTTTCTTT
j_call: TRBJ1-2; d_call: NA; v_call: TRBV7-3; clone_size: NA; cdr3_aa: CASSLGPQAGYTF; cdr3_nt: TGTGCCAGCAGTCTGGGGCCTCAAGCTGGCTACACCTTC
j_call: TRBJ2-5; d_call: TRBD1; v_call: TRBV27; clone_size: NA; cdr3_aa: CASTTRRQGGETQYF; cdr3_nt: TGTGCCAGCACTACCCGGAGACAGGGTGGAGAGACCCAGTACTTC
j_call: TRBJ1-5; d_call: NA; v_call: TRBV28; clone_size: NA; cdr3_aa: CASILSAYSNQPQHF; cdr3_nt: TGTGCCAGCATTTTGAGTGCATATAGCAATCAGCCCCAGCATTTT
j_call: TRBJ1-1; d_call: TRBD1; v_call: TRBV5-6; clone_size: NA; cdr3_aa: CASSKTGQYEAFF; cdr3_nt: TGTGCCAGCAGCAAAACGGGACAGTATGAAGCTTTCTTT
j_call: TRBJ2-3; d_call: TRBD2; v_call: TRBV5-1; clone_size: NA; cdr3_aa: CASSLRLADTDTQYF; cdr3_nt: TGCGCCAGCAGCTTGCGGCTAGCGGACACAGATACGCAGTATTTT
j_call: TRBJ1-1; d_call: NA; v_call: TRBV6-2/TRBV6-3; clone_size: NA; cdr3_aa: CASSYSTRLTEAFF; cdr3_nt: TGTGCCAGCAGTTACTCGACTCGTCTGACTGAAGCTTTCTTT
j_call: TRBJ2-3; d_call: TRBD2; v_call: TRBV30; clone_size: few; cdr3_aa: CAWSVSSGMGTDTQYF; cdr3_nt: TGTGCCTGGAGTGTAAGTAGCGGGATGGGCACAGATACGCAGTATTTT
j_call: TRBJ2-1; d_call: TRBD2; v_call: TRBV12-5; clone_size: NA; cdr3_aa: CASGLAPGLGGYNEQFF; cdr3_nt: TGTGCTAGTGGTTTGGCTCCGGGACTAGGGGGCTACAATGAGCAGTTCTTC
j_call: TRBJ2-5; d_call: NA; v_call: TRBV5-1; clone_size: NA; cdr3_aa: CASSLAQIQETQYF; cdr3_nt: TGCGCCAGCAGCTTGGCACAGATCCAAGAGACCCAGTACTTC
j_call: TRBJ2-3; d_call: TRBD2; v_call: TRBV13; clone_size: NA; cdr3_aa: CASSHRDWRGSDTQYF; cdr3_nt: TGTGCCAGCAGCCATCGGGACTGGCGGGGGTCAGATACGCAGTATTTT
j_call: TRBJ1-4; d_call: NA; v_call: TRBV28; clone_size: NA; cdr3_aa: CASSLTGLNEKLFF; cdr3_nt: TGTGCCAGCAGTCTGACAGGACTCAATGAAAAACTGTTTTTT
j_call: TRBJ2-2; d_call: TRBD2; v_call: TRBV7-9; clone_size: few; cdr3_aa: CASSPLAGATTGELFF; cdr3_nt: TGTGCCAGCAGCCCCTTAGCGGGAGCAACCACCGGGGAGCTGTTTTTT
j_call: TRBJ1-2; d_call: TRBD1; v_call: TRBV5-8; clone_size: NA; cdr3_aa: CASSLAGGRGTGYTF; cdr3_nt: TGTGCCAGCAGCTTGGCCGGGGGCAGGGGGACTGGCTACACCTTC
j_call: TRBJ1-6; d_call: NA; v_call: TRBV3-1/TRBV3-2; clone_size: once; cdr3_aa: CASSQVIGNSPLHF; cdr3_nt: TGTGCCAGCAGCCAAGTCATCGGTAATTCACCCCTCCACTTT
j_call: TRBJ1-2; d_call: NA; v_call: TRBV27; clone_size: NA; cdr3_aa: CASSFQGRYGYTF; cdr3_nt: TGTGCCAGCAGTTTTCAGGGGAGATATGGCTACACCTTC
j_call: TRBJ1-1; d_call: NA; v_call: TRBV7-9; clone_size: NA; cdr3_aa: CASRAPVGGAMNTEAFF; cdr3_nt: TGTGCCAGCAGAGCACCCGTAGGGGGGGCTATGAACACTGAAGCTTTCTTT
j_call: TRBJ2-3; d_call: TRBD1; v_call: TRBV5-1; clone_size: NA; cdr3_aa: CASRIQGYTDTQYF; cdr3_nt: TGCGCCAGCAGGATACAGGGGTACACAGATACGCAGTATTTT
j_call: TRBJ2-3; d_call: TRBD2; v_call: TRBV7-2; clone_size: NA; cdr3_aa: CASSLMGLAVGDTQYF; cdr3_nt: TGTGCCAGCAGCTTAATGGGACTAGCGGTTGGAGATACGCAGTATTTT
j_call: TRBJ2-7; d_call: TRBD1; v_call: TRBV29-1; clone_size: NA; cdr3_aa: CSVEGQGGHEQYF; cdr3_nt: TGCAGCGTTGAGGGACAGGGAGGGCACGAGCAGTACTTC
j_call: TRBJ1-1; d_call: TRBD1; v_call: TRBV14; clone_size: NA; cdr3_aa: CASSQVSRGTEAFF; cdr3_nt: TGTGCCAGCAGCCAAGTGTCCAGGGGGACTGAAGCTTTCTTT
j_call: TRBJ2-2; d_call: TRBD2; v_call: TRBV7-6; clone_size: NA; cdr3_aa: CASSRRTSRGTGELFF; cdr3_nt: TGTGCCAGCAGCCGACGGACTAGCCGCGGCACCGGGGAGCTGTTTTTT
j_call: TRBJ1-6; d_call: NA; v_call: TRBV7-9; clone_size: NA; cdr3_aa: CASSLKGSGSPLHF; cdr3_nt: TGTGCCAGCAGCTTAAAAGGGAGTGGTTCACCCCTCCACTTT
j_call: TRBJ1-4; d_call: NA; v_call: TRBV2; clone_size: NA; cdr3_aa: CATQGIPAATNEKLFF; cdr3_nt: TGTGCCACACAGGGAATCCCCGCAGCAACTAATGAAAAACTGTTTTTT
j_call: TRBJ2-3; d_call: TRBD1; v_call: TRBV5-1; clone_size: few; cdr3_aa: CASSLTDRGRLRDTADTQYF; cdr3_nt: TGCGCCAGCAGCTTGACGGACAGGGGGCGACTAAGAGACACAGCAGATACGCAGTATTTT
j_call: TRBJ1-3; d_call: NA; v_call: TRBV10-3; clone_size: NA; cdr3_aa: CAIHPGTPGNTIYF; cdr3_nt: TGTGCCATCCACCCCGGGACACCCGGAAACACCATATATTTT
j_call: TRBJ1-1; d_call: NA; v_call: TRBV11-2; clone_size: once; cdr3_aa: CASSLTREGYTEAFF; cdr3_nt: TGTGCCAGCAGCTTAACCCGGGAGGGATACACTGAAGCTTTCTTT
j_call: TRBJ2-3; d_call: NA; v_call: TRBV30; clone_size: NA; cdr3_aa: CAAIIEDTQYF; cdr3_nt: TGTGCCGCGATTATCGAAGATACGCAGTATTTT
j_call: TRBJ1-3; d_call: TRBD1; v_call: TRBV7-9; clone_size: NA; cdr3_aa: CASSSGGSSGNTIYF; cdr3_nt: TGTGCCAGCAGCTCAGGGGGGTCTTCTGGAAACACCATATATTTT
j_call: TRBJ1-5; d_call: NA; v_call: TRBV5-8; clone_size: NA; cdr3_aa: CASSLDGSNQPQHF; cdr3_nt: TGTGCCAGCAGCTTGGACGGGAGCAATCAGCCCCAGCATTTT